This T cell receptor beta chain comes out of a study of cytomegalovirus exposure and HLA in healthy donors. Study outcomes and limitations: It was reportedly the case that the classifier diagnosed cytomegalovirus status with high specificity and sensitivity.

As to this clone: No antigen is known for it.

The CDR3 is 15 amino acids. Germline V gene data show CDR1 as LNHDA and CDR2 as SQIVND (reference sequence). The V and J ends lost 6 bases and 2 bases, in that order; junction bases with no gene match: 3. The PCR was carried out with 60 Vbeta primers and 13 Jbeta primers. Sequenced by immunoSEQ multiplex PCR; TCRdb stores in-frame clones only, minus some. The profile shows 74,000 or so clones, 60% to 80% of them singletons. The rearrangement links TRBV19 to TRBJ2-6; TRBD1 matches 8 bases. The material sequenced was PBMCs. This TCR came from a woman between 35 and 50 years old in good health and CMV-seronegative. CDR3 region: CASSSDRAGANVLTF. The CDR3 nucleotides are TGTGCCAGTAGCTCGGACAGGGCTGGGGCCAACGTCCTGACTTTC.